The rows below give T cell receptor beta chains drawn from one sample of a study of cytomegalovirus exposure and HLA in healthy donors. The method was immunoSEQ multiplex PCR; TCRdb's version includes in-frame clones alone and lacks a portion of them. The table shows approximately 120,000 clones, with just under 75% occurring only once. Sequenced sample: PBMCs. The source is a man in his sixties in good health and CMV-seropositive. Both conserved end residues are part of each CDR3. Each record gives: J gene, CDR3 length, V gene, CDR3 protein.

TRBJ2-7 12 TRBV2 CASSRELNEQYF
TRBJ1-5 14 TRBV6-6 CASRPDRTNQPQHF
TRBJ2-5 12 TRBV5-6 CASSLTARTQYF
TRBJ2-5 15 TRBV6-4 CARKKLIQGRETQYF
TRBJ2-5 14 TRBV6-5 CASSRTFPWGTQYF
TRBJ2-3 12 TRBV5-4 CASSGSPDTQYF
TRBJ2-3 15 TRBV6-1 CASRGILAGADTQYF
TRBJ2-7 13 TRBV2 CASPRDTVYEQYF
TRBJ2-1 14 TRBV2 CASSENPGVGEQFF
TRBJ1-1 17 TRBV6-4 CASSDIGRGTGNTEAFF
TRBJ2-1 18 TRBV5-1 CASSLGGSSGPYYNEQLF
TRBJ1-1 13 TRBV28 CASSPDRDTEAFF
TRBJ2-3 15 TRBV5-1 CASSFTGGASDTQYF
TRBJ1-3 14 TRBV6-5 CASSYYSGGNTIYF
TRBJ1-2 15 TRBV28 CASSSSSTGGFGYTF
TRBJ2-1 14 TRBV7-3 CASSLSPDSNEQFF
TRBJ2-7 15 TRBV19 CASSTRQGGTYEQYF
TRBJ1-4 16 TRBV27 CASPITRGASNEKLFF
TRBJ1-6 13 TRBV11-1 CASSLEGDSPLHF
TRBJ2-5 16 TRBV4-1 CASSKGVWGDGETQYF
TRBJ1-5 15 TRBV19 CASSAWDSLNQPQHF
TRBJ2-5 14 TRBV5-1 CASNNGGAEETQYF
TRBJ2-1 16 TRBV9 CASSVGRLAVDNEQFF
TRBJ1-1 15 TRBV7-3 CASSSSGGGLSEAFF
TRBJ2-1 12 TRBV11-2 CASSFTRWEQFF
TRBJ1-4 12 TRBV19 CASSISGEKLFF
TRBJ2-5 12 TRBV5-1 CASSLPEETQYF
TRBJ1-5 14 TRBV5-6 CASSFLEGGQPQHF
TRBJ1-1 13 TRBV27 CASSPLARSEAFF
TRBJ2-1 15 TRBV5-8 CASSVSGGAYNEQFF
TRBJ2-3 13 TRBV10-3 CATSYSSTDTQYF
TRBJ2-2 12 TRBV7-7 CASSSDTGELFF
TRBJ2-5 13 TRBV5-4 CASSPDSKETQYF
TRBJ1-5 12 TRBV6-5 CASRSPNQPQHF
TRBJ2-7 15 TRBV19 CASSLSSGGTYEQYF
TRBJ2-5 15 TRBV5-1 CASSPGGPGGETQYF
TRBJ2-5 15 TRBV5-6 CASSSVRAGGETQYF
TRBJ2-6 13 TRBV6-5 CASIGSGANVLTF
TRBJ1-1 15 TRBV18 CASSPEASRNTEAFF
TRBJ1-5 13 TRBV28 CASSLSEQRPQHF
TRBJ2-7 13 TRBV11-2 CASGRRTPYEQYF
TRBJ1-1 13 TRBV10-3 CAISQQTNTEAFF
TRBJ2-3 14 TRBV7-6 CASSRQGSTDTQYF